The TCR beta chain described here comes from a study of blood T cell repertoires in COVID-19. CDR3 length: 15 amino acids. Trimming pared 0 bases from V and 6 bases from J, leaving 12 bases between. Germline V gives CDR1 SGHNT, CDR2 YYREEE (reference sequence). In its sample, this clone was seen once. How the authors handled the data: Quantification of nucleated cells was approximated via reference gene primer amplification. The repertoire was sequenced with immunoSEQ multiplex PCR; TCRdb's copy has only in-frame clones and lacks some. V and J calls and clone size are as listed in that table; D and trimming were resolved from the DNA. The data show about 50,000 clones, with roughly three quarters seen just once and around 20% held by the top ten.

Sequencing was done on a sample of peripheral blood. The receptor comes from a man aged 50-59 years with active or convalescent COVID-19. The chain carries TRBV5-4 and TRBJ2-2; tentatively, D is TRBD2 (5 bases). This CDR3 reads CASSLAVTTAGELFF. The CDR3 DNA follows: TGTGCCAGCAGCTTGGCCGTGACTACGGCCGGGGAGCTGTTTTTT.